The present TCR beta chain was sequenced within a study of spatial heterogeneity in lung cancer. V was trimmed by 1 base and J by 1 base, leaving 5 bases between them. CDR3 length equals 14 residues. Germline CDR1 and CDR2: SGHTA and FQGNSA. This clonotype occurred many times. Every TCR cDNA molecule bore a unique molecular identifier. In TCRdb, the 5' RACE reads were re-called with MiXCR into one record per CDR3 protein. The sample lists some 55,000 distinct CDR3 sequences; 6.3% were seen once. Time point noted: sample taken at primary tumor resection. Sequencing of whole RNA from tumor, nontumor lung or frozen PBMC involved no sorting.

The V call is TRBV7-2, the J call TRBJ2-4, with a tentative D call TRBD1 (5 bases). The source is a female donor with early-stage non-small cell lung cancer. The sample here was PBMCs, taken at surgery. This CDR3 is CASSLEGAKNIQYF. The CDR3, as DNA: TGTGCCAGCAGCTTAGAGGGGGCCAAAAACATTCAGTACTTC. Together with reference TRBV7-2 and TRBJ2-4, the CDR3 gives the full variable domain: GAGVSQSPSNKVTEKGKDVELRCDPISGHTALYWYRQSLGQGLEFLIYFQGNSAPDKSGLPSDRFSAERTGGSVSTLTIQRTQQEDSAVYLCASSLEGAKNIQYFGAGTRLSVL.